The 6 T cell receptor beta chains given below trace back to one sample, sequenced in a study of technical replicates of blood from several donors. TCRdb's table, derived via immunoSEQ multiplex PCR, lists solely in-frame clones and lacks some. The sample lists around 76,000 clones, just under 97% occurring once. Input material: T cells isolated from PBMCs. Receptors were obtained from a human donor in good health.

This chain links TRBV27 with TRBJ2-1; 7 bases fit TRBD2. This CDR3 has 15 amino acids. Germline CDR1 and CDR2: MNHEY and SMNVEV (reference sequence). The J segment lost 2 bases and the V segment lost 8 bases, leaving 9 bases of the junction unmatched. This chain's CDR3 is CASGGREVPYNEQFF. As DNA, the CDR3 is TGTGCCAGCGGGGGGAGGGAGGTTCCCTACAATGAGCAGTTCTTC.

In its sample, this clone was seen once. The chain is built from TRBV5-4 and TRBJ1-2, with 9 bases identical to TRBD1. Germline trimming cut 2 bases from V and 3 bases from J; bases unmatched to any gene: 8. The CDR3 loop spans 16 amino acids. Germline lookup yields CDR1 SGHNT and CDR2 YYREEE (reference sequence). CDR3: CASSLWDRAFYYGYTF. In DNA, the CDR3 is TGTGCCAGCAGCTTATGGGACAGGGCATTCTACTATGGCTACACCTTC.

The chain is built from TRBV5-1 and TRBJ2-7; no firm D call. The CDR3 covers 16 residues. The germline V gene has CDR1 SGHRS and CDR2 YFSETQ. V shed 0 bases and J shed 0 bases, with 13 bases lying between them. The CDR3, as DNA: TGCGCCAGCAGCTTGGGTTCCGTACCGGGCTCCTACGAGCAGTACTTC. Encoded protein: CASSLGSVPGSYEQYF.

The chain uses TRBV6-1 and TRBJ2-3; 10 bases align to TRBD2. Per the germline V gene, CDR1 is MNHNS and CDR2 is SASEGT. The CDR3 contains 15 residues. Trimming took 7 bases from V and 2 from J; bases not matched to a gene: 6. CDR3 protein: CASNLGTSATDTQYF. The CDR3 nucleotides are TGTGCCAGCAACCTCGGGACTAGCGCCACAGATACGCAGTATTTT.

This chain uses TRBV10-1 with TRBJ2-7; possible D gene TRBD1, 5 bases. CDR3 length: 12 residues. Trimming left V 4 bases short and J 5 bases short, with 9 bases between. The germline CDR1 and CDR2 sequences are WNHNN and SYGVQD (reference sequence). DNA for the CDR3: TGCGCCAGCAGTGCAGGGTCCAACGAGCAGTACTTC. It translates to CASSAGSNEQYF.

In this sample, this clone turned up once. The CDR3 sequence: CASSPPGPGGTEAFF. The DNA for the CDR3 is TGTGCCAGCTCACCACCCGGCCCCGGAGGGACTGAAGCTTTCTTT. This chain joins TRBV18 and TRBJ1-1; no definite D call. This CDR3 contains 15 residues. Germline V CDR1 and CDR2: KGHSH, LQKENI. V was cut by 0 bases and J by 5 bases, with 13 bases left in between.